The table lists the clone carrying this TCR beta chain with many counts. The data were obtained in a study of regulatory T cells in long-lasting Graves disease. Overall study context: Those with persistent Graves' disease had received antithyroid drugs for over 5 years with positive TSH receptor antibodies.

The time point is: persistent/refractory GD, antithyroid drugs over 5 years with positive TRAb. The TCR library was made from RNA extracted from PBMCs. In each case, Graves' disease was diagnosed per American Thyroid Association guidelines. CDR1 ENHRY and CDR2 SYGVKD come from the germline V gene. Trimming took 0 bases from V and 4 from J, leaving 10 bases between them. The CDR3 has 15 amino acids. Construction of TCR beta libraries relied on iRepertoire HTBI primers and on Arm-PCR targeting CDR3 regions. In TCRdb, the multiplex PCR reads were re-called with MiXCR into one record per CDR3 protein. This table has under 350,000 distinct CDR3 sequences, 20% to 25% appearing once.

The sample consisted of peripheral blood mononuclear cells (PBMCs), taken when the disease was refractory, from a patient treated with antithyroid drugs. This sequence originates from a female donor with Graves disease. The rearrangement uses TRBV10-3 and TRBJ1-5; D remains ambiguous. CDR3 protein: CAISESLVSNQPQHF. In DNA, the CDR3 is TGTGCCATCAGTGAGTCATTGGTATCGAATCAGCCCCAGCATTTT.